The text below deals with one T cell receptor beta chain. Its antigen remains unknown. TCR beta CDR3 sequences were amplified from RNA transcripts. The HTBI set primed first-round TCR CDR3 RT-PCR. TCRdb called the multiplex PCR reads again in MiXCR, with one record for every CDR3 protein. The profile shows 450,000 to 650,000 distinct CDR3 sequences, 14% of them singletons. J lost 2 bases, V lost 1 base, and 8 bases had no gene match. Germline V lookup: CDR1 SGHTA, CDR2 FQGTGA. This CDR3 comprises 16 residues. A NOSPECS grade of at least 4, a Clinical Activity Score of at least 3 and duration under 3 months were recorded in ophthalmopathy patients. Exclusion of patients followed from uncontrolled infection, other autoimmune disease, pregnancy or lactation. Diagnostic assessment was based on clinical symptoms, serum thyroxine and TRAb, thyroid ultrasound and orbital computed tomography. This record belongs to a study of T cells in Graves' hyperthyroidism and ophthalmopathy.

Broader study findings: In the blood, most expanded thyroid clonotypes above 0.001 appeared as well.

This sequence joins TRBV7-3 and TRBJ2-7, with 7 bases lining up with TRBD2. This clonotype originated in a woman aged 18-29 years with Graves' ophthalmopathy. Sequencing was carried out using blood. CDR3 protein: CASSLRGGGTTYEQYF. CDR3 DNA: TGTGCCAGCAGCTTAAGGGGGGGAGGGACTACCTACGAGCAGTACTTC.